A single sample gave rise to the 14 T cell receptor beta chains below, sequenced in a study of tumor and adjacent non-tumor tissue in lung cancer. The library came from three nested PCR rounds adapted from ARM-PCR protocols. TCRdb ran MiXCR on the multiplex PCR reads and lists one entry per CDR3 protein. The sample shows roughly 69,000 distinct CDR3 sequences, more than 75% of them seen only once. The template was RNA from unsorted bulk tissue. The normal lung tissue was taken more than 3 cm from the tumor edge. Sequenced input: distant non-tumor lung tissue. The source of these receptors is a man aged 55 to 70 with non-small cell lung cancer.

About this clonotype itself: In this CDR3 the conserved last residue, phenylalanine or tryptophan, is missing, so a read error is likely. This sequence joins TRBV6-1 and TRBJ2-4; D remains unclear. The CDR3 is 13 residues long. Germline V gene lookup returns CDR1 MNHNS and CDR2 SASEGT. V was shortened by 7 bases and J by 2 bases, with 9 bases between the two germline ends. CDR3 sequence: CASNDLTKNIQYS. The CDR3 nucleotides read TGTGCCAGCAATGACTTAACCAAAAACATTCAGTACTCC.

For this clonotype: One junction end disagrees with the germline gene, perhaps due to a read error. The chain has TRBV24-1 and TRBJ2-1; the match to TRBD1 covers 10 bases. CDR1 is KGHDR, CDR2 SFDVKD, per germline. This CDR3 is 14 amino acids long. This CDR3 is CVTSDPTGGYERFF. The DNA of the CDR3 is TGTGTCACCAGTGACCCGACAGGGGGCTATGAGCGGTTCTTC.

A note on this clonotype: It may be a read error: a sequence one base away is much more abundant. The final CDR3 position lacks the conserved phenylalanine or tryptophan, pointing to a likely read error. The chain uses TRBV24-1 and TRBJ2-5, with a tentative D call TRBD1 (6 bases). CDR3 length: 13 residues. Per germline, CDR1 KGHDR and CDR2 SFDVKD. The V gene lost 5 bases and the J gene lost 7 bases, with 13 bases spanning the gap. The CDR3 spells CATSVRDTGTQYL. Here the CDR3 DNA reads TGTGCCACCAGTGTCCGGGACACTGGGACCCAGTACCTC.

This rearrangement joins TRBV5-4 to TRBJ1-1, with TRBD1 as a possible D gene (5 bases). V dropped 7 bases and J dropped 7 bases, with 20 bases sitting between them. CDR1 is SGHNT, CDR2 YYREEE, per germline (reference sequence). The CDR3 is 14 residues long. CDR3 residues: CASLTWGGIFEAFF. The CDR3, as DNA: TGTGCCAGCCTTACCTGGGGGGGTATATTTGAAGCTTTCTTT.

This clonotype was seen a handful of times. Since a much larger clone is just one base distant, this may be a read error. The genes are TRBV19 and TRBJ2-1, with 10 bases lining up with TRBD2. Per the germline V gene, CDR1 is LNHDA and CDR2 is SQIVND (reference sequence). The CDR3 is 16 residues long. The CDR3 bases are TGTGCCAGTAGAGCCCTAGCGGGAGTCGTCTACGATGAGCAGTTCTTC. Translation gives CASRALAGVVYDEQFF.

This clonotype was seen more than once but under ten times. A much more abundant neighbour one base away suggests this may be a read error. The V gene is TRBV5-8, the J gene TRBJ1-2; D uncertain. The CDR3 spans 15 residues. Germline V CDR1 and CDR2: SGHTS, YDEGEE. V gave up 0 bases and J gave up 1 base, with 10 bases separating them. For the CDR3, the DNA is TGTGCCAGCAGCTTGGTCGGCGGTATTAACTATGGCTACACCTTC. Its translation is CASSLVGGINYGYTF.

This clonotype rates as medium-sized. The chain carries TRBV6-2 or TRBV6-3 and TRBJ2-1, with D maybe TRBD1 (6 bases). Looked up from germline, CDR1 is MNHEY and CDR2 is SVGEGT. The CDR3 is 14 residues long. Trimming left V 7 bases short and J 16 bases short, with 26 bases between. The CDR3 spells CASIHPGSVQGQFF. Here the CDR3 DNA reads TGTGCCAGCATTCATCCCGGGTCGGTACAGGGTCAATTCTTC.

Comments on this clonotype: One end of the junction does not line up with germline, which may come from a read error. CDR3 in amino acids: CGSSQDWREVGFYNEQFF. CDR3 sequence (DNA): TGCGGCAGCAGCCAAGACTGGCGGGAGGTCGGCTTCTACAATGAGCAGTTCTTC. This chain links TRBV4-1 with TRBJ2-1; 8 bases are shared with TRBD2. Germline-derived CDR1 and CDR2 are MGHRA and YSYEKL. This CDR3 comprises 18 residues.

This clonotype was recorded many times. The chain couples TRBV30 to TRBJ1-2; 8 bases match TRBD1. CDR3 length: 14 residues. Germline lookup yields CDR1 GTSNPN and CDR2 SVGIG (reference sequence). The trim removed 0 bases at V and 3 bases at J, leaving 3 bases unmatched. The CDR3 sequence is CAWSVTGGYYGYTF. CDR3 sequence (DNA): TGTGCCTGGAGTGTAACAGGGGGGTACTATGGCTACACCTTC.

Concerning this clonotype: Without the conserved terminal phenylalanine or tryptophan, this CDR3 likely stems from a read error. Because the CDR3's place on the DNA is in doubt, the DNA is left out and the CDR3 is given as listed by TCRdb. The CDR3 sequence is CSAPTRDSYNEQLI. The chain recombines TRBV29-1 with TRBJ2-1; the table calls TRBD2, which could not be checked here. The CDR3 spans 14 residues, counting both ends. Looked up from germline, CDR1 is SQVTM and CDR2 is ANQGSEA.

The V call is TRBV5-4, the J call TRBJ2-1; 7 nucleotides line up with TRBD2. Trimming cost V 4 bases and J 4 bases; bases outside gene matches: 8. This CDR3 region has 15 residues. In germline, CDR1 is SGHNT, CDR2 YYREEE (reference sequence). In nucleotides, the CDR3 is TGTGCCAGCAGCAGCGGGACCTTCACATACAATGAGCAGTTCTTC. It is translated as CASSSGTFTYNEQFF.

As to this clonotype: A read error may account for a junction end that differs from germline. In DNA, the CDR3 is TGTGTCAGCAGTGAAGGGTTGAGGGATACGCAGTATTTC. Its translation is CVSSEGLRDTQYF. The rearrangement joins TRBV6-1 to TRBJ2-3, with D maybe TRBD2 (5 bases). The CDR3 totals 13 residues. CDR1 and CDR2 (germline): MNHNS, SASEGT.

About this clonotype: This could be a read error, since a much larger clone is one nucleotide away. The chain combines TRBV24-1 with TRBJ2-1; possible D gene TRBD2, 7 bases. This CDR3 comprises 16 residues. Germline lookup yields CDR1 KGHDR and CDR2 SFDVKD. CDR3 region: CAISDPSGRGTDEQFF. The CDR3 DNA sequence: TGTGCCATCAGTGACCCTAGCGGAAGGGGGACGGATGAGCAGTTCTTC.

A remark on this clonotype: No conserved phenylalanine or tryptophan is present at the end of the CDR3, so a read error is the likely explanation. The DNA is left out, because the CDR3 cannot be placed on it with certainty; the CDR3 is given as TCRdb lists it. V and J are TRBV6-1 and TRBJ1-3. Per the germline V gene, CDR1 is MNHNS and CDR2 is SASEGT. The CDR3 is 14 amino acids in total, end residues counted. The CDR3: CASVLHGGGDTICC.